The clone carrying this TCR beta chain has a handful of counts. Its antigen is unidentified. The trim removed 1 base at V and 4 bases at J, leaving 6 bases unmatched. The germline CDR1 and CDR2 sequences are SGDLS and YYNGEE. The CDR3 consists of 15 residues. The data are from a study of identical twins. TCRdb redid the calling of the 5' RACE reads with MiXCR, one entry per CDR3 protein. Seen here are over 550,000 distinct CDR3 sequences, just over 7% observed once, and the top ten hold 1.5% to 2%. The study, taken as a whole, reports: A partial confounding effect on zero-insertion analyses could come from invariant MAIT and iNKT cells.

Another study also made use of these data, one on yellow fever vaccine responses in identical twins.

Sequences were obtained from PBMCs. This sequence originates from a woman under 30 in good health. V gene TRBV9 combines with J gene TRBJ2-3, with TRBD2 matching over 7 bases. DNA of the CDR3: TGTGCCAGCAGCGTACCCCGGGAGGTCTCAGATACGCAGTATTTT. This codes for CASSVPREVSDTQYF.